These 8 T cell receptor beta chains originate from one sample sequenced in a study of OX40 agonist ivuxolimab in advanced cancers. The protocol was immunoSEQ multiplex PCR, while the TCRdb copy is restricted to in-frame clones and leaves out a portion. The sample has over 65,000 clones; approximately 92% are singletons. Sequenced material: CD4+ or CD8+ T cells sorted from blood, taken in a trial of the OX40 agonist ivuxolimab. The source of these receptors is an adult with an advanced solid tumor such as melanoma, head and neck, liver or kidney cancer.

The V call is TRBV10-1, the J call TRBJ2-7; TRBD1 aligns across 9 bases. The CDR3 runs 14 residues. Germline V gene sequence: CDR1 WNHNN, CDR2 SYGVQD (reference sequence). Trimming cost V 6 bases and J 3 bases; bases outside gene matches: 6. CDR3 sequence (DNA): TGCGCCAGCAGGGAAAACAGGGGGCTCTACGAGCAGTACTTC. Protein sequence: CASRENRGLYEQYF.

This chain links TRBV6-5 with TRBJ1-2; D unresolved. Trimming removed 4 bases at V and 8 bases at J, with 20 bases between. The CDR3 extends over 15 amino acids. The germline V gene has CDR1 MNHEY and CDR2 SVGAGI. CDR3 loop: CASSFSLSPLGGYTF. CDR3 DNA sequence: TGTGCCAGCAGTTTCTCTCTCTCGCCTTTGGGCGGCTACACCTTC.

This sequence joins TRBV10-2 and TRBJ2-7; 13 bases line up with TRBD2. The CDR3 runs to 14 residues. From germline, CDR1 is WSHSY and CDR2 SAAADI. V dropped 6 bases and J dropped 2; count of bases not matched to a gene: 1. The CDR3 bases are TGCGCCAGCAGAACTAGCGGGAGGGCCTACGAGCAGTACTTC. This gives the protein CASRTSGRAYEQYF.

This clone appeared a single time. The V call is TRBV5-4, the J call TRBJ1-2, with a tentative D call TRBD1 (5 bases). V lost 6 bases, J lost 7 bases, and 10 bases lay in between. Germline V gives CDR1 SGHNT, CDR2 YYREEE (reference sequence). The length of the CDR3 is 11 residues. The CDR3 region is CASTTGGGYTF. In DNA form, the CDR3 reads TGTGCCAGCACTACAGGAGGTGGCTACACCTTC.

The chain links TRBV7-6 to TRBJ2-7; tentatively, D is TRBD1 (5 bases). The CDR3 contains 14 residues. V was clipped by 0 bases and J by 5 bases, with 11 bases between them. CDR1 is SGHVS, CDR2 FNYEAQ, per germline. This CDR3 is CASSLAGQGDEQYF. CDR3 DNA sequence: TGTGCCAGCAGCTTAGCGGGGCAGGGTGACGAGCAGTACTTC.

This clone has a handful of counts. V usage is TRBV2 and J usage is TRBJ1-2, with D perhaps matching TRBD1 (5 bases). This CDR3 region has 15 residues. Trimming left V 2 bases short and J 5 bases short, with 15 bases between. CDR1 SNHLY and CDR2 FYNNEI come from the germline V gene. This CDR3 is CASSELGGQGYGYTF. CDR3 bases: TGTGCCAGCAGTGAACTAGGAGGGCAGGGATATGGCTACACCTTC.

This CDR3 is CASSVNRGTEAFF. CDR3 DNA sequence: TGTGCCAGCAGCGTAAACAGGGGGACTGAAGCTTTCTTT. This rearrangement joins TRBV11-3 to TRBJ1-1; 8 bases fit TRBD1. This CDR3 has 13 residues. Germline V gene lookup returns CDR1 SGHNT and CDR2 YENEEA. V was pared by 5 bases and J by 5 bases, with 4 bases of the junction left unmatched.

The V and J genes are TRBV7-6 and TRBJ2-5; D call uncertain. Germline V gives CDR1 SGHVS, CDR2 FNYEAQ. The CDR3 is 14 amino acids. V was trimmed by 1 base and J by 1 base, leaving 7 bases between them. In nucleotides, the CDR3 is TGTGCCAGCAGCTTAGATGGCGGCCAAGAGACCCAGTACTTC. It yields the protein CASSLDGGQETQYF.